A single sample is the source of the 28 T cell receptor beta chains below, sequenced in a study of T cell changes during pregnancy in multiple sclerosis (dated by TCRdb to between 2019 and 2020). The library came from the immunoSEQ multiplex PCR assay. TCRdb mirrors the immuneACCESS table, restricted to in-frame sequences. Some clones are absent from its copies; in checked studies, under half trace to an unresolved V gene, and the reason for the others is unknown. Across this sample there are tens of thousands of clones, with around 91% seen only once. The ten biggest clones cover roughly 0.7% of the sample. Material: peripheral blood, obtained in the third trimester of pregnancy. These TCRs come from a female donor in good health, enrolled as a control in a pregnancy study.

The table lists this clone with a few counts. This chain connects TRBV19 to TRBJ1-1; D is perhaps TRBD1 (6 bases). This CDR3 is 15 amino acids long. Looked up from germline, CDR1 is LNHDA and CDR2 is SQIVND (reference sequence). Trimming removed 5 bases from V and 1 base from J, with 14 bases in between. The CDR3 DNA sequence: TGTGCCAGTAGTCGATCAGGGGAGAGGAACACTGAAGCTTTCTTT. Translated, it gives CASSRSGERNTEAFF. The whole variable domain, filled in from reference TRBV19 and TRBJ1-1, reads DGGITQSPKYLFRKEGQNVTLSCEQNLNHDAMYWYRQDPGQGLRLIYYSQIVNDFQKGDIAEGYSVSREKKESFPLTVTSAQKNPTAFYLCASSRSGERNTEAFFGQGTRLTVV.

The chain has TRBV2 and TRBJ2-1, with a weak D call TRBD2 (5 bases). Germline V gene sequence: CDR1 SNHLY, CDR2 FYNNEI. The CDR3 has 12 amino acids. The germline V and J ends were trimmed by 6 bases and 6 bases, with 9 bases remaining between them. This chain's CDR3 is CASRRAVNEQFF. The CDR3 DNA follows: TGTGCCAGCAGGAGGGCGGTCAATGAGCAGTTCTTC.

This clone was detected only once. The CDR3 here is CASSPRTGGPGQPQHF. CDR3 sequence (DNA): TGCGCCAGCAGCCCCCGAACGGGGGGACCGGGTCAGCCCCAGCATTTT. V usage is TRBV5-1 and J usage is TRBJ1-5; a possible D gene is TRBD1 (5 bases). From germline, CDR1 is SGHRS and CDR2 YFSETQ. V lost 4 bases and J 6 bases, leaving 20 bases between the germline ends. The CDR3 length is 16 residues.

This clone was observed a handful of times. J is TRBJ1-2 and V is TRBV6-1; D is undetermined. CDR1 is MNHNS, CDR2 SASEGT, per germline. The ends were cut back, 6 bases at V and 7 bases at J, with 6 bases in the middle. The CDR3 extends over 10 amino acids. CDR3 sequence: CASSPRGYTF. CDR3 nucleotides: TGTGCCAGCAGCCCCCGTGGCTACACCTTC.

V is TRBV6-1 and J is TRBJ1-5; D call uncertain. Germline V gives CDR1 MNHNS, CDR2 SASEGT. Trimming cost V 2 bases and J 5 bases, with 10 bases left between them. This CDR3 is built from 14 residues. DNA of the CDR3: TGTGCCAGCAGTGAATTTCTCGTTGATCAGCCCCAGCATTTT. This codes for CASSEFLVDQPQHF.

The rearrangement joins TRBV29-1 to TRBJ1-2; D call uncertain. Germline V gene sequence: CDR1 SQVTM, CDR2 ANQGSEA. CDR3 length equals 12 residues. The V end lost 5 bases, the J end lost 4 bases, and 11 bases lay between the germline ends. The CDR3 is CSVRPSSYGYTF. The CDR3, as DNA: TGCAGCGTTCGTCCCTCTTCCTATGGCTACACCTTC.

The gene calls are TRBV19 and TRBJ1-2; D unclear. Trimming shortened V by 6 bases and J by 0 bases, and 8 bases separated the two germline ends. Germline CDR1 reads LNHDA; CDR2 reads SQIVND (reference sequence). The CDR3 extends over 13 amino acids. CDR3 sequence reads: CASRRAANYGYTF. For the CDR3, the DNA is TGTGCCAGTAGGAGGGCAGCTAACTATGGCTACACCTTC.

The chain joins TRBV12-5 to TRBJ2-1; possibly TRBD2 for D (6 bases). Germline CDR1 is LGHNT and CDR2 is FRNRAP. The V end lost 6 bases, the J end lost 7 bases, and 16 bases lay between the germline ends. The CDR3 is made up of 14 amino acids. CDR3 in amino acids: CASGQSGGNNEQFF. CDR3 nucleotide sequence: TGTGCTAGTGGCCAGAGCGGCGGGAATAATGAGCAGTTCTTC. Using reference TRBV12-5 and TRBJ2-1 for the parts outside the CDR3, the full variable domain is DARVTQTPRHKVTEMGQEVTMRCQPILGHNTVFWYRQTMMQGLELLAYFRNRAPLDDSGMPKDRFSAEMPDATLATLKIQPSEPRDSAVYFCASGQSGGNNEQFFGPGTRLTVL.

V gene TRBV5-1 combines with J gene TRBJ2-5, with D uncertain. Germline CDR1 reads SGHRS; CDR2 reads YFSETQ. Trimming left V 0 bases short and J 0 bases short, with 12 bases between. This CDR3 has 16 residues. CDR3 sequence reads: CASSLGTVNNQETQYF. DNA for the CDR3: TGCGCCAGCAGCTTGGGAACAGTGAATAACCAAGAGACCCAGTACTTC.

This rearrangement joins TRBV18 to TRBJ1-1; 10 nucleotides align to TRBD1. The germline gives CDR1 KGHSH, CDR2 LQKENI. The CDR3 covers 15 residues. V trimming: 3 bases; J trimming: 4 bases; junction bases outside the gene matches: 5. The CDR3 nucleotides read TGTGCCAGCTCACCCAGACAGGGGGCCGGCACTGAAGCTTTCTTT. Amino acid sequence: CASSPRQGAGTEAFF. Complete variable domain (other parts from reference TRBV18 and TRBJ1-1): NAGVMQNPRHLVRRRGQEARLRCSPMKGHSHVYWYRQLPEEGLKFMVYLQKENIIDESGMPKERFSAEFPKEGPSILRIQQVVRGDSAAYFCASSPRQGAGTEAFFGQGTRLTVV.

The chain has TRBV28 and TRBJ2-7; D unclear. Germline lookup yields CDR1 MDHEN and CDR2 SYDVKM. V lost 3 bases and J 0 bases, leaving 12 bases between the germline ends. CDR3 size: 15 residues. The CDR3 DNA reads TGTGCCAGCAGTTTCGACTCGATTGGCTCCTACGAGCAGTACTTC. Its translation is CASSFDSIGSYEQYF.

The chain is built from TRBV29-1 and TRBJ1-1; TRBD1 matches at 7 bases. The J segment lost 4 bases and the V segment lost 7 bases, leaving 6 bases of the junction unmatched. Germline V gene data show CDR1 as SQVTM and CDR2 as ANQGSEA. The CDR3 totals 12 residues. The CDR3 DNA reads TGCAGCGGGCAACAGGGGACCACTGAAGCTTTCTTT. Protein: CSGQQGTTEAFF.

J is TRBJ2-2 and V is TRBV7-2; D uncertain. The length of the CDR3 is 14 residues. Germline assignment: CDR1 SGHTA and CDR2 FQGNSA. The V gene lost 5 bases and the J gene lost 2 bases, with 9 bases spanning the gap. The CDR3 reads CASSPRGNTGELFF. DNA of the CDR3: TGTGCCAGCAGCCCCCGTGGCAACACCGGGGAGCTGTTTTTT. Full variable domain (missing parts from reference TRBV7-2 and TRBJ2-2): GAGVSQSPSNKVTEKGKDVELRCDPISGHTALYWYRQSLGQGLEFLIYFQGNSAPDKSGLPSDRFSAERTGGSVSTLTIQRTQQEDSAVYLCASSPRGNTGELFFGEGSRLTVL.

A word on this clone: Within the sample, other DNA sequences also encode this same CDR3. The J gene is TRBJ2-7, the V gene TRBV27; TRBD1 aligns across 10 bases. The CDR3 consists of 16 residues. The ends lost 2 bases at V and 4 bases at J; junction bases unmatched: 8. CDR1 MNHEY and CDR2 SMNVEV come from the germline V gene (reference sequence). CDR3 residues: CASSLVYGQGVYEQYF. Written as DNA, the CDR3 is TGTGCCAGCAGTTTAGTGTATGGACAGGGGGTTTACGAGCAGTACTTC.

This rearrangement joins TRBV7-9 to TRBJ1-1; D possibly corresponds to TRBD1 (5 bases). This CDR3 comprises 17 residues. Per germline, CDR1 SEHNR and CDR2 FQNEAQ (reference sequence). V shed 0 bases and J shed 7 bases, with 21 bases lying between them. The CDR3 coding sequence is TGTGCCAGCAGCTTAGCGGGGAACGGCCGGGGGTTGCGTGAAGCTTTCTTT. It specifies CASSLAGNGRGLREAFF.

The rearrangement links TRBV4-2 to TRBJ1-2; no firm D call. This CDR3 comprises 15 residues. The germline V and J ends were trimmed by 0 bases and 0 bases, with 8 bases remaining between them. Germline CDR1 is LGHNA and CDR2 is YNFKEQ. The CDR3 DNA follows: TGTGCCAGCAGCCAAGATCTGAGGGCTAACTATGGCTACACCTTC. It yields the protein CASSQDLRANYGYTF.

The CDR3 protein is CASSLASRFTDTQYF. The CDR3 DNA sequence: TGCGCCAGCAGCTTGGCCAGCAGGTTCACAGATACGCAGTATTTT. V usage is TRBV5-1 and J usage is TRBJ2-3; no firm D call. V was pared by 0 bases and J by 2 bases, with 10 bases between. Per the germline V gene, CDR1 is SGHRS and CDR2 is YFSETQ. The CDR3 spans 15 residues.

V and J are TRBV10-3 and TRBJ1-1; maybe TRBD1 (5 bases). Per germline, CDR1 ENHRY and CDR2 SYGVKD. This CDR3 spans 14 amino acids. Trimming removed 4 bases at V and 2 bases at J, with 11 bases between. This chain's CDR3 is CAISGQISNTEAFF. The CDR3 DNA reads TGTGCCATCAGTGGACAGATTTCAAACACTGAAGCTTTCTTT.

V gene TRBV5-1 combines with J gene TRBJ1-1; the match to TRBD1 covers 11 bases. Unmatched junction bases numbered 7, after V lost 2 bases and J lost 4 bases. Germline V gene lookup returns CDR1 SGHRS and CDR2 YFSETQ. The CDR3 contains 16 residues. The CDR3 DNA reads as TGCGCCAGCAGCTTCGGGGACAGGGGGGTTTCCACTGAAGCTTTCTTT. It codes for CASSFGDRGVSTEAFF.

CDR3: CAWRGSGFGYTF. The DNA of the CDR3 is TGTGCCTGGAGGGGGTCAGGGTTCGGCTACACCTTC. The chain employs TRBV30 and TRBJ1-2; D is perhaps TRBD1 (5 bases). The CDR3 spans 12 residues. Germline CDR1 is GTSNPN and CDR2 is SVGIG (reference sequence). V shed 3 bases and J shed 8 bases, with 13 bases lying between them.

V and J are TRBV6-1 and TRBJ1-1; 7 positions agree with TRBD1. Trimming removed 8 bases from V and 1 base from J; junction bases left unmatched: 7. The CDR3 runs 14 residues. Per the germline V gene, CDR1 is MNHNS and CDR2 is SASEGT. This chain's CDR3 is CASADRESNTEAFF. The DNA of the CDR3 is TGTGCCAGCGCCGACAGGGAATCGAACACTGAAGCTTTCTTT.

This chain connects TRBV20-1 to TRBJ2-5; D not resolved. The germline V gene has CDR1 DFQATT and CDR2 SNEGSKA (reference sequence). V was clipped by 3 bases and J by 4 bases, with 6 bases between them. The CDR3 has 11 amino acids. The CDR3, as DNA: TGCAGTGCTAGCGGTGCAGAGACCCAGTACTTC. It codes for CSASGAETQYF.

This sequence joins TRBV6-1 and TRBJ2-2, with 11 bases lining up with TRBD2. CDR1 is MNHNS and CDR2 is SASEGT in the germline V gene. V shed 4 bases and J 4 bases; nucleotides not matched to a gene: 5. The CDR3 runs to 16 residues. Here the CDR3 DNA reads TGTGCCAGCAGTGGGGTAGCGGGGGGGCTCACCGGGGAGCTGTTTTTT. This codes for CASSGVAGGLTGELFF.

This clone has only one observation. The chain carries TRBV6-1 and TRBJ2-3; 7 nucleotides match TRBD1. This CDR3 is built from 14 residues. V shed 10 bases and J 0 bases; nucleotides not matched to a gene: 7. Germline lookup yields CDR1 MNHNS and CDR2 SASEGT. This CDR3 reads CATRQGLSTDTQYF. The CDR3 nucleotides read TGTGCCACCAGACAGGGTCTTAGCACAGATACGCAGTATTTT.

This chain connects TRBV7-9 to TRBJ2-6; maybe TRBD1 (6 bases). The CDR3 is 17 residues long. The germline V gene encodes CDR1 SEHNR and CDR2 FQNEAQ (reference sequence). The V end lost 5 bases, the J end lost 0 bases, and 14 bases lay between the germline ends. CDR3 loop: CASSRGQWFSGANVLTF. The CDR3, as DNA: TGTGCCAGCAGCCGCGGACAGTGGTTCTCTGGGGCCAACGTCCTGACTTTC.

Only one count was recorded for this clone. This chain links TRBV9 with TRBJ2-7; 8 bases fit TRBD2. The CDR3 extends over 16 amino acids. The V and J ends lost 0 bases and 6 bases, in that order; junction bases with no gene match: 11. Germline V CDR1 and CDR2: SGDLS, YYNGEE. This CDR3 reads CASSVDPAGASGEQYF. The CDR3 coding sequence is TGTGCCAGCAGCGTAGACCCAGCGGGAGCCTCCGGCGAGCAGTACTTC.

The chain uses TRBV12-5 and TRBJ2-4, with D perhaps matching TRBD2 (6 bases). This CDR3 spans 19 amino acids. Germline assignment: CDR1 LGHNT and CDR2 FRNRAP. Deletions cut 5 bases from V and 2 bases from J, with 25 bases between. The CDR3 sequence: CASGQRALGGSSSKNIQYF. For the CDR3, the DNA is TGTGCTAGTGGTCAGCGGGCGTTGGGTGGGAGTTCCTCCAAAAACATTCAGTACTTC.

This chain connects TRBV11-3 to TRBJ2-2, with 9 nucleotides matching TRBD1. The CDR3 loop spans 17 amino acids. Unmatched junction bases numbered 14, after V lost 5 bases and J lost 7 bases. The germline V gene encodes CDR1 SGHNT and CDR2 YENEEA. Written as DNA, the CDR3 is TGTGCCAGCAGCCCGAAACAGGGGGCGGTGGATGTCGGGGAGCTGTTTTTT. As protein: CASSPKQGAVDVGELFF.